The entry below gives a single TCR beta chain sequence along with its context. Germline CDR1 reads MNHEY; CDR2 reads SVGAGI. V lost 4 bases and J 2 bases, leaving 8 bases between the germline ends. The CDR3 has 13 residues. TCRdb's table, derived via immunoSEQ multiplex PCR, lists solely in-frame clones and lacks some. The data hold approximately 280,000 clones, with more than 80% observed a single time. This entry belongs to a study of blood T cell repertoires in COVID-19. Study summary: Some COVID-19 samples were acute and others convalescent; all came from the United States, Italy and Spain.

Followed longitudinally, the Seattle patients had been enrolled during active infection. The chain uses TRBV6-5 and TRBJ1-1, with D possibly TRBD1 on 6 matching bases. The clonotype comes from a woman in her thirties with COVID-19, enrolled during active disease. The sample was peripheral blood. The CDR3 nucleotides read TGTGCCAGCAGTTTGGGACATAACACTGAAGCTTTCTTT. Translation: CASSLGHNTEAFF.